This T cell receptor beta chain was captured in a study of T cell responses to AZD1222 COVID-19 vaccine. On the study more broadly: Analysis merged second doses at about 4 or about 12 weeks.

General study points: Along spike, vaccine-associated CD4 TCRs were found throughout, with dominance at 160-218 and 743-854.

TCRdb's copy holds only in-frame clones and misses some; the assay was immunoSEQ multiplex PCR. Of 150,000 to 200,000 clones listed, about 88% were seen once; the top ten hold less than 6.5%. The germline CDR1 and CDR2 sequences are MGHDK and SYGVNS. This CDR3 region has 14 residues. V was pared by 7 bases and J by 2 bases, with 13 bases between. Worth noting for this clone: Its antigen remains unknown.

V and J are TRBV25-1 and TRBJ2-3; D possibly corresponds to TRBD2 (6 bases). This specimen consisted of peripheral blood, obtained on day 0 of AZD1222 vaccination. This TCR was recovered from an adult in good health. In DNA, the CDR3 is TGTGCCAGCAATTGGAGGGATTTCACAGATACGCAGTATTTT. Translated, it gives CASNWRDFTDTQYF.